Following are 30 T cell receptor beta chains from one sample sequenced in a study of T cells after yellow fever vaccination. Each CDR3 protein is one row after TCRdb ran MiXCR on the 5' RACE reads. Of about 340,000 distinct CDR3 sequences in the sample, approximately 12% are singletons; the top ten hold 2.5% to 4%. The sequences come from CD4+ T cells sorted from PBMCs, collected 15 days after the yellow fever booster vaccination. The receptors come from a man between 18 and 35 years old who received the YFV17D yellow fever vaccine.

The chain is built from TRBV12-3 or TRBV12-4 and TRBJ1-2, with 10 bases matching TRBD1. CDR3 length: 16 residues. J lost 5 bases, V lost 6 bases, and 12 bases had no gene match. The CDR3 DNA is TGTGCCAGCAGCCCTACTAGGGGGACAGGGGCGTATGGCTACACCTTC. Its protein is CASSPTRGTGAYGYTF.

The chain combines TRBV4-3 with TRBJ1-2; 8 bases are shared with TRBD1. Germline trimming cut 3 bases from V and 8 bases from J; bases unmatched to any gene: 14. There are 16 residues in the CDR3. Germline V gene data show CDR1 as LGHNA and CDR2 as YSLEER. The CDR3 DNA sequence: TGCGCCAGCAGCCAGGGTGGGACAGGCGGGGAAGGGGGCTACACCTTC. Protein: CASSQGGTGGEGGYTF.

This clonotype was observed a few times. The chain uses TRBV7-2 and TRBJ2-1; D is possibly TRBD2 (6 bases). Trimming shortened V by 1 base and J by 4 bases, and 11 bases separated the two germline ends. The CDR3 consists of 15 residues. Germline V gives CDR1 SGHTA, CDR2 FQGNSA. The CDR3 spells CASSLGIAAYNEQFF. The CDR3, as DNA: TGTGCCAGCAGCTTAGGGATAGCGGCATACAATGAGCAGTTCTTC. The full variable domain, completed using reference TRBV7-2 and TRBJ2-1, is GAGVSQSPSNKVTEKGKDVELRCDPISGHTALYWYRQSLGQGLEFLIYFQGNSAPDKSGLPSDRFSAERTGGSVSTLTIQRTQQEDSAVYLCASSLGIAAYNEQFFGPGTRLTVL.

The chain links TRBV7-3 to TRBJ2-7, with 7 bases lining up with TRBD2. Losses at the gene ends were 5 bases for V and 5 bases for J; bases not matched to a gene: 9. This CDR3 region has 14 residues. Germline loops: CDR1 SGHTA, CDR2 FQGTGA. CDR3 region: CASSPGGGAHEQYF. CDR3 coding DNA: TGTGCCAGCAGCCCTGGGGGAGGGGCCCACGAGCAGTACTTC.

This clonotype came up a few times. The chain combines TRBV7-3 with TRBJ1-1; D gene ambiguous. Trimming pared 1 base from V and 10 bases from J, leaving 16 bases between. The CDR3 is 14 residues long. The germline V gene has CDR1 SGHTA and CDR2 FQGTGA. The CDR3, as DNA: TGTGCCAGCAGCTTAATGGCCGACCCTAAGAGAGCTTTCTTT. It encodes CASSLMADPKRAFF.

The chain joins TRBV29-1 to TRBJ2-1; 9 bases agree with TRBD2. Germline CDR1 reads SQVTM; CDR2 reads ANQGSEA. The CDR3 length is 14 residues. V trimming: 3 bases; J trimming: 10 bases; junction bases outside the gene matches: 10. CDR3 region: CSVERTSAAGEQFF. CDR3 DNA: TGCAGCGTTGAGCGGACTAGCGCGGCCGGGGAGCAGTTCTTC.

A few counts support this clonotype. The V and J genes are TRBV7-2 and TRBJ1-4; unclear D gene. The CDR3 spans 15 residues. Deletions cut 5 bases from V and 8 bases from J, with 18 bases between. Germline V gene sequence: CDR1 SGHTA, CDR2 FQGNSA. The CDR3 here is CASSLSPGVREKLFF. CDR3 DNA sequence: TGTGCCAGCAGCCTTAGCCCTGGAGTTAGGGAAAAACTGTTTTTT.

Ten or more counts support this clonotype. This chain links TRBV4-2 with TRBJ2-5; TRBD2 aligns across 12 bases. The length of the CDR3 is 17 residues. Germline assignment: CDR1 LGHNA and CDR2 YNFKEQ. The V and J ends lost 0 bases and 4 bases, in that order; junction bases with no gene match: 6. The CDR3 coding sequence is TGTGCCAGCAGCCAAGATGGCACTAGCGGGGGGAGAGAGACCCAGTACTTC. Protein sequence: CASSQDGTSGGRETQYF.

This clonotype was seen a handful of times. The rearrangement joins TRBV6-5 to TRBJ2-7, with a weak D call TRBD2 (6 bases). Germline assignment: CDR1 MNHEY and CDR2 SVGAGI. This CDR3 is built from 15 residues. V dropped 8 bases and J dropped 0 bases, with 17 bases sitting between them. Written as DNA, the CDR3 is TGTGCCAGCGCAAAGGGAGGATCTTTCTCCTACGAGCAGTACTTC. The encoded protein is CASAKGGSFSYEQYF.

This clonotype was detected ten times or more. The V gene is TRBV7-2, the J gene TRBJ1-6; maybe TRBD1 (6 bases). The CDR3 has 13 residues. Germline V lookup: CDR1 SGHTA, CDR2 FQGNSA. Trimming took 5 bases from V and 6 from J, leaving 8 bases between them. CDR3 sequence: CASSPDSNSPLHF. CDR3 bases: TGTGCCAGCAGCCCGGACAGTAATTCACCCCTCCACTTT.

The CDR3 coding sequence is TGTGCCAGCAACGGGGGACGCTACGGAGAAAAACTGTTTTTT. Translation: CASNGGRYGEKLFF. This chain connects TRBV6-5 to TRBJ1-4, with D possibly TRBD1 on 5 matching bases. This CDR3 spans 14 amino acids. The germline V and J ends were trimmed by 7 bases and 8 bases, with 17 bases remaining between them. CDR1 and CDR2 (germline): MNHEY, SVGAGI.

The CDR3 sequence is CASSYGRRGLGTDTQYF. The DNA for the CDR3 is TGTGCCAGCAGTTACGGTCGCAGGGGCTTAGGCACAGATACGCAGTATTTT. The gene calls are TRBV6-6 and TRBJ2-3; tentatively, D is TRBD1 (6 bases). Germline values: CDR1 MNHNY, CDR2 SVGAGI (reference sequence). V shed 2 bases and J shed 1 base, with 16 bases lying between them. The CDR3 totals 17 residues.

This clonotype has at least ten counts. V usage is TRBV20-1 and J usage is TRBJ2-3; the D is unclear. CDR3 length: 14 amino acids. The germline CDR1 and CDR2 sequences are DFQATT and SNEGSKA (reference sequence). Trimming shortened V by 6 bases and J by 0 bases, and 13 bases separated the two germline ends. Written as DNA, the CDR3 is TGCAGTGCGTCCGGACGATCTAGCACAGATACGCAGTATTTT. This sequence encodes CSASGRSSTDTQYF.

This clonotype was picked up a small number of times. The chain uses TRBV29-1 and TRBJ2-3; D unclear. Trimming shortened V by 2 bases and J by 2 bases, and 11 bases separated the two germline ends. CDR1 and CDR2 from the germline V gene are SQVTM and ANQGSEA. The CDR3 is 14 residues long. The DNA of the CDR3 is TGCAGCGTTGAAATCGGCGGAGTCACAGATACGCAGTATTTT. Its translation: CSVEIGGVTDTQYF.

The table lists this clonotype with many counts. The V gene is TRBV20-1, the J gene TRBJ2-7; TRBD1 might be the D (6 bases). Germline assignment: CDR1 DFQATT and CDR2 SNEGSKA (reference sequence). This CDR3 region has 14 residues. Trimming took 6 bases from V and 5 from J, leaving 20 bases between them. The CDR3 here is CSAPNRDGADEQYF. Written as DNA, the CDR3 is TGCAGTGCCCCCAACAGGGACGGTGCCGACGAGCAGTACTTC.

This clonotype was found many times. The chain couples TRBV7-9 to TRBJ2-1, with TRBD2 identical over 14 bases. Germline trimming cut 4 bases from V and 6 bases from J; bases unmatched to any gene: 5. This CDR3 contains 16 residues. CDR1 SEHNR and CDR2 FQNEAQ come from the germline V gene (reference sequence). CDR3 in DNA: TGTGCCAGCAGCTCCCGGACTAGCGGGGGGTTCAATGAGCAGTTCTTC. It codes for CASSSRTSGGFNEQFF.

The chain employs TRBV6-5 and TRBJ1-1; no firm D call. V lost 5 bases to trimming and J lost 2 bases, with 12 bases between them. The CDR3 consists of 14 residues. Germline lookup yields CDR1 MNHEY and CDR2 SVGAGI. DNA of the CDR3: TGTGCCAGCAGTGGCGCACAGTTTAACACTGAAGCTTTCTTT. It translates to CASSGAQFNTEAFF.

This rearrangement joins TRBV11-2 to TRBJ1-1; D gene ambiguous. CDR1 and CDR2 from the germline V gene are SGHAT and FQNNGV. The germline V and J ends were trimmed by 5 bases and 5 bases, with 9 bases remaining between them. This CDR3 spans 12 amino acids. The CDR3 sequence: CASSRTRTEAFF. The CDR3 bases are TGTGCCAGCAGCAGAACGAGGACTGAAGCTTTCTTT.

This clonotype has just a few counts. The chain couples TRBV7-2 to TRBJ2-5; TRBD2 aligns across 9 bases. J was trimmed by 4 bases and V by 6 bases; bases with no gene match: 9. The V gene's germline CDR1 is SGHTA and CDR2 FQGNSA. The CDR3 sequence is 15 residues long. The CDR3 coding sequence is TGTGCCAGCAGTCGACTAGCGGAATACATAGAGACCCAGTACTTC. Translated: CASSRLAEYIETQYF.

This clonotype turned up a few times. The chain is built from TRBV5-1 and TRBJ2-2, with D tentatively TRBD1 (5 bases). Germline CDR1 reads SGHRS; CDR2 reads YFSETQ. CDR3 length: 15 amino acids. Trimming took 0 bases from V and 5 from J, leaving 11 bases between them. The chain's CDR3 is CASSLDVGPTGELFF. CDR3 DNA: TGCGCCAGCAGCTTGGATGTGGGGCCGACCGGGGAGCTGTTTTTT.

This clonotype was observed a handful of times. This sequence joins TRBV4-1 and TRBJ2-4, with D possibly being TRBD1 (6 bases). V lost 4 bases and J 3 bases, leaving 22 bases between the germline ends. Germline V gives CDR1 MGHRA, CDR2 YSYEKL. The CDR3 is 18 amino acids. The CDR3 region has the DNA TGCGCCAGCAGCCTTGGAAGGACCGGGACACCGGGCAAAAACATTCAGTACTTC. This gives the protein CASSLGRTGTPGKNIQYF.

This clonotype has a handful of counts. V and J are TRBV12-3 or TRBV12-4 and TRBJ1-2; TRBD1 might be the D (6 bases). The CDR3 has 13 amino acids. Trimming stripped 6 bases from V and 0 bases from J, with 8 bases between. The CDR3: CASSNRANYGYTF. The CDR3 DNA sequence: TGTGCCAGCAGCAACAGGGCTAACTATGGCTACACCTTC.

This clonotype was observed at least ten times. The CDR3 bases are TGTGCCAGCAGCCAAGAGGCTTTCCGAGCTTTCTTT. Translated, it gives CASSQEAFRAFF. The V gene is TRBV12-3 or TRBV12-4, the J gene TRBJ1-1; D not resolved. This CDR3 has 12 amino acids. V was trimmed by 6 bases and J by 10 bases, leaving 15 bases between them.

This clonotype was detected a few times. V is TRBV3-1 and J is TRBJ1-5; D is possibly TRBD1 (5 bases). With 6 bases removed from V and 3 bases from J, the gap between germline ends came to 9 bases. Germline-derived CDR1 and CDR2 are LGHDT and YNNKEL (reference sequence). CDR3 length: 13 residues. DNA of the CDR3: TGTGCCAGCAGTCCGGGGCACAATCAGCCCCAGCATTTT. Its protein is CASSPGHNQPQHF.

CDR3 sequence (DNA): TGTGCCAGCAGTAATTCCAGAGGGACAGGGGCGTCGAACGAGCAGTACTTC. Translation: CASSNSRGTGASNEQYF. The rearrangement links TRBV27 to TRBJ2-7; 10 bases align to TRBD1. There are 17 residues in the CDR3. Per the germline V gene, CDR1 is MNHEY and CDR2 is SMNVEV (reference sequence). V gave up 5 bases and J gave up 5 bases; unmatched junction bases: 15.

This sequence joins TRBV20-1 and TRBJ2-1, with D possibly matching TRBD1 (5 bases). V dropped 7 bases and J dropped 12 bases, with 19 bases sitting between them. Looked up from germline, CDR1 is DFQATT and CDR2 is SNEGSKA (reference sequence). The CDR3 length is 12 residues. The CDR3 spells CSGLTPGLRQFF. CDR3 in DNA: TGCAGTGGCTTAACGCCAGGGCTGAGGCAGTTCTTC.

Ten or more counts support this clonotype. The chain employs TRBV5-1 and TRBJ2-1; TRBD2 aligns across 8 bases. The CDR3 contains 17 residues. Per germline, CDR1 SGHRS and CDR2 YFSETQ. Trimming at V came to 3 bases and at J to 0 bases, leaving 8 bases not matched to a gene. The CDR3, as DNA: TGCGCCAGCAGCTGGGGGTTAGCGGGGAGCTCCTACAATGAGCAGTTCTTC. As protein: CASSWGLAGSSYNEQFF.

This clonotype was observed a handful of times. The chain combines TRBV11-2 with TRBJ1-1; D unclear. Trimming cost V 5 bases and J 1 base, with 14 bases left between them. The CDR3 is 15 residues long. Germline loops: CDR1 SGHAT, CDR2 FQNNGV. The CDR3 spells CASSPRAASNTEAFF. The CDR3 nucleotides read TGTGCCAGCAGCCCAAGGGCAGCTTCGAACACTGAAGCTTTCTTT.

The rearrangement joins TRBV21-1 to TRBJ2-3. TRBV21-1 represents a pseudogene. The CDR3 runs to 17 residues. Here the CDR3 reads CASSKRKRTTSTDTQYF. The CDR3 DNA sequence: TGTGCCAGCAGCAAAAGGAAACGGACCACTAGCACAGATACGCAGTATTTT.

V and J are TRBV9 and TRBJ1-1; D unclear. Germline assignment: CDR1 SGDLS and CDR2 YYNGEE. This CDR3 region has 15 residues. The V and J ends lost 3 bases and 3 bases respectively, with 15 bases between them. The CDR3 nucleotides are TGTGCCAGCAGCGCTGCGGCATTGGGGTACACTGAAGCTTTCTTT. This sequence encodes CASSAAALGYTEAFF.